Sequencing of this T cell receptor beta chain was carried out in a study of T cells in Graves' hyperthyroidism and ophthalmopathy. Study-level points and caveats: Most expanded thyroid clonotypes above 0.001 also appeared in blood. Ophthalmopathy stood apart from stable hyperthyroidism in a 13 V-J model.

Ophthalmopathy patients had moderate-to-severe active disease, CAS ≥3, NOSPECS ≥4, and disease duration under 3 months. Criteria for exclusion of patients were uncontrolled infection, other autoimmune disease, pregnancy or lactation. Regions amplified from RNA transcripts were the TCR beta CDR3 regions. A set of HTBI primers served as the primers for a first-round RT-PCR of the TCR CDR3. MiXCR was run by TCRdb on the multiplex PCR reads, yielding one entry per CDR3 protein. Among hundreds of thousands of distinct CDR3 sequences, approximately 17% were seen once, and the ten largest hold approximately 18%. Germline V lookup: CDR1 MNHNS, CDR2 SASEGT. The ends were cut back, 5 bases at V and 5 bases at J, with 9 bases in the middle. The CDR3 covers 12 residues. This clonotype was counted many times. Its antigen remains unknown.

The TCR was taken from a woman between 18 and 29 years old with Graves' ophthalmopathy. The chain combines TRBV6-1 with TRBJ1-2; no clear D gene. The sequenced sample consisted of blood. CDR3 region: CASSQQTYGYTF. CDR3 coding DNA: TGTGCCAGCAGTCAACAAACTTATGGCTACACCTTC.